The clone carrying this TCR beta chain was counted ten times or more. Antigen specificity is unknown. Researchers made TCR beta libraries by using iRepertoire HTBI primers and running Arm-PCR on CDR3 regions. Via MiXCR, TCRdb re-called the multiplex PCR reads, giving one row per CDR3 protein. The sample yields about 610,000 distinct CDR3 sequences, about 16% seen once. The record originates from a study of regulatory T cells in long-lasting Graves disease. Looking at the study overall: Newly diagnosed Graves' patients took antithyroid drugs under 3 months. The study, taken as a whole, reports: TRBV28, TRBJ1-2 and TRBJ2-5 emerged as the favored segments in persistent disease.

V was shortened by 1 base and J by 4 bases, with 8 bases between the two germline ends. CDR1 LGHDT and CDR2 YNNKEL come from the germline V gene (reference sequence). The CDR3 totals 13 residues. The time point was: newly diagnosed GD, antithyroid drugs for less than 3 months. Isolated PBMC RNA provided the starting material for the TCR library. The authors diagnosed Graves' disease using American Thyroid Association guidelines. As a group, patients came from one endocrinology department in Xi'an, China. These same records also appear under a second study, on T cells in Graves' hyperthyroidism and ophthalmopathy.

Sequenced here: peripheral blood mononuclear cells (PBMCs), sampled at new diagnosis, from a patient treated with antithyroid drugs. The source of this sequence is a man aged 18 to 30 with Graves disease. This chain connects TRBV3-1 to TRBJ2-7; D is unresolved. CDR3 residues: CASSQGNGYEQYF. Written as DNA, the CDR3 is TGTGCCAGCAGCCAAGGGAATGGGTACGAGCAGTACTTC.